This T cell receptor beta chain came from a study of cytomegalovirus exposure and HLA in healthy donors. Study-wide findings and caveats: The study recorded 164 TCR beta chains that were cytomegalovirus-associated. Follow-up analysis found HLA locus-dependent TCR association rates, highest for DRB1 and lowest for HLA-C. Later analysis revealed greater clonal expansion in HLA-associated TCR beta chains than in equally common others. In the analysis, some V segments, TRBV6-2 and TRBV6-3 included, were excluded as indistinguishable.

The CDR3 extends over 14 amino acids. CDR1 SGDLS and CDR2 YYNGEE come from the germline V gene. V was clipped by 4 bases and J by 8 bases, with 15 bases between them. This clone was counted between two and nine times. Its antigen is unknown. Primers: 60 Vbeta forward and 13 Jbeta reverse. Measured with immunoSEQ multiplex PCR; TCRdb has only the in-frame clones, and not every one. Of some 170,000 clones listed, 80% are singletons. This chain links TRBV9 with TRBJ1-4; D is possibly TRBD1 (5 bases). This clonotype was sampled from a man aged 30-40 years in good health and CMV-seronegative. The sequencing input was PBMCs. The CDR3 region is CASSPGGNHEKLFF. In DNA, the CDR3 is TGTGCCAGCAGCCCCGGGGGGAACCACGAAAAACTGTTTTTT.